One T cell receptor beta chain is described in this entry. Antigen unknown. This record belongs to a study of cytomegalovirus exposure and HLA in healthy donors. This CDR3 has 13 residues. V was cut by 5 bases and J by 3 bases, with 7 bases left in between. Germline V gene lookup returns CDR1 MDHEN and CDR2 SYDVKM. PCR was performed using 60 Vbeta and 13 Jbeta primers. Measured with immunoSEQ multiplex PCR; TCRdb has only the in-frame clones, and not every one. The sample includes about 150,000 clones, around 80% of them seen just once. Findings of the study overall: Versus the approximately 670-donor mean, an Asian-associated ancestry cluster reportedly showed fewer N-insertions in a later analysis.

The sequence was collected from a male donor in good health and CMV-seronegative. The rearrangement joins TRBV28 to TRBJ1-4; D not resolved. The specimen sequenced was PBMCs. The CDR3 sequence is CASSLFSNEKLFF. CDR3 nucleotides: TGTGCCAGCAGTCTTTTCTCTAATGAAAAACTGTTTTTT.